The rows below give T cell receptor beta chains drawn from one sample of a study of T cell repertoires in cytomegalovirus infection. Via MiXCR, TCRdb re-called the reads, giving one row per CDR3 protein. The table shows about 340,000 distinct CDR3 sequences, with 25% to 30% occurring only once. Antigens of these TCRs are unknown. Material: cultured PBMCs, obtained from culture after CMV antigen stimulation. Receptors were obtained from a human donor in good health (CMV status not recorded). Some clones in this sample may be carry-over from other donors' samples. Both conserved end residues are part of each CDR3. Fields, in order: V gene, clone size, J gene, D gene, CDR3 DNA, CDR3 protein. D genes are given only for firm matches. The size field is filled for only some rows; it gives once, few, many or a size class.

TRBV6-6,NA,TRBJ1-5,NA,TGTGCCAGCAGTTACTATCAGGGCGATAATCAGCCCCAGCATTTT,CASSYYQGDNQPQHF
TRBV28,NA,TRBJ2-7,NA,TGTGCCAGCAGTTTGCCTTTAGCTCGGGAGCAGTACTTC,CASSLPLAREQYF
TRBV7-6,NA,TRBJ1-6,TRBD1,TGTGCCAGCACAGGGGGATGGGGGAATTCACCCCTCCACTTT,CASTGGWGNSPLHF
TRBV7-2,NA,TRBJ2-3,NA,TGTGCCAGCAGCTTGACAGCGGTATACGGTGGGCAGTATTTT,CASSLTAVYGGQYF
TRBV7-2,many,TRBJ2-4,TRBD2,TGTGCCAGCAGCCGGTGGACTAGCGGGGGGGCCAAAAACATTCAGTACTTC,CASSRWTSGGAKNIQYF
TRBV4-2,NA,TRBJ1-3,NA,TGTGCCAGCAGCTTATCCAGGGAGGGTGGAAACACCATATATTTT,CASSLSREGGNTIYF
TRBV20-1,few,TRBJ1-2,NA,TGCAGTGCTAGAGAAGTGGGAGGCTACACCTTC,CSAREVGGYTF
TRBV7-4,NA,TRBJ1-2,NA,TGTGCCAGCAGCTCAAGGGGGGGGTCGCATGGCTACACCTTC,CASSSRGGSHGYTF
TRBV20-1,NA,TRBJ1-1,NA,TGCAGTGCTGCCCGCGAGATCATGAACACTGAAGCTTTCTTT,CSAAREIMNTEAFF
TRBV6-1,NA,TRBJ2-1,TRBD2,TGTGCCAGCAGTGAAATTCTAGCGGGAATAAGCTCCTACAATGAGCAGTTCTTC,CASSEILAGISSYNEQFF
TRBV19,NA,TRBJ1-1,NA,TGTGCCAGTACCCCCAGTGGCATCAGCACTGAAGCTTTCTTT,CASTPSGISTEAFF
TRBV9,few,TRBJ2-7,NA,TGTGCCAGCAGCACCGGGACAAGCTCCTACGAGCAGTACTTC,CASSTGTSSYEQYF
TRBV5-4,few,TRBJ2-2,TRBD2,TGTGCCAGCAGCTCCGGACTAGCGGGGGGGCAGAGCGGGGAGCTGTTTTTT,CASSSGLAGGQSGELFF
TRBV7-2,medium-sized,TRBJ1-1,TRBD1,TGTGCCAGCACCCAACAGGGGGCCCTTGAAGCTTTCTTT,CASTQQGALEAFF
TRBV6-2/TRBV6-3,few,TRBJ1-1,NA,TGTGCCAGCAGTGGGGACTGGAACACTGAAGCTTTCTTT,CASSGDWNTEAFF
TRBV27,few,TRBJ1-5,NA,TGTGCCAGCAGTTTATCGACGGTTAGCAATCAGCCCCAGCATTTT,CASSLSTVSNQPQHF
TRBV4-2,NA,TRBJ1-1,NA,TGTGCCAGCAGCCAAGCCCGGCAGCACATGAACACTGAAGCTTTCTTT,CASSQARQHMNTEAFF
TRBV10-3,NA,TRBJ2-2,TRBD1,TGTGCCATCAAGCCTTCTCGGGACAGGGGCACCGGGGAGCTGTTTTTT,CAIKPSRDRGTGELFF
TRBV6-1,few,TRBJ1-2,NA,TGTGCCAGCAGTGAACAGGGGTATGGCTACACCTTC,CASSEQGYGYTF
TRBV5-1,NA,TRBJ2-3,NA,TGCGCCAGCACCGAATCAGGGGGGGGCACAGATACGCAGTATTTT,CASTESGGGTDTQYF
TRBV4-1,NA,TRBJ1-6,NA,TGCGCCAGCAGCCAAGATGTCCAGGGGATGTCCTATAATTCACCCCTCCACTTT,CASSQDVQGMSYNSPLHF
TRBV19,few,TRBJ1-1,NA,TGTGCCAGTAGTATAGTCGGGGGAGAGACTGAAGCTTTCTTT,CASSIVGGETEAFF
TRBV6-1,many,TRBJ2-1,TRBD2,TGTGCCAGCAGTCCTAGCGGGAACTCCTACAATGAGCAGTTCTTC,CASSPSGNSYNEQFF
TRBV14,NA,TRBJ2-5,NA,TGTGCCAGCAGCCACCTAAGAGGGTACCAAGAGACCCAGTACTTC,CASSHLRGYQETQYF
TRBV27,NA,TRBJ2-2,NA,TGTGCCAGCATAGCCCACGGTATGGGGCATGACACCGGGGAGCTGTTTTTT,CASIAHGMGHDTGELFF
TRBV20-1,NA,TRBJ2-1,NA,TGCAGTGCTAGAGCTCAGACAGCGGTACACTACAATGAGCAGTTCTTC,CSARAQTAVHYNEQFF
TRBV4-1,few,TRBJ2-5,TRBD2,TGCGCCAGCAGCGGTGCGGGGGGACCCCAGGAGACCCAGTACTTC,CASSGAGGPQETQYF
TRBV25-1,NA,TRBJ2-7,NA,TGTGCCACCTCAAGGCCCCTGGGGGGGGCGAATGAGCAGTACTTC,CATSRPLGGANEQYF
TRBV7-2,NA,TRBJ2-5,NA,TGTGCCAGCAGCTTAGCCTACGGGTACCAAGAGACCCAGTACTTC,CASSLAYGYQETQYF
TRBV5-5,NA,TRBJ1-1,NA,TGTGCCAGCAGCTTCCTCTTTTCTGGGAGGAACACTGAAGCTTTCTTT,CASSFLFSGRNTEAFF
TRBV4-1,few,TRBJ2-3,NA,TGCGCCAGCAGCCTAGCTTTCCGGACTGCCACAGATACGCAGTATTTT,CASSLAFRTATDTQYF
TRBV4-2,NA,TRBJ2-1,TRBD2,TGTGCCAGCAGCCGGCGGGGACTCGGGACTAGCGGAAAGGATGAGCAGTTCTTC,CASSRRGLGTSGKDEQFF
TRBV27,many,TRBJ1-5,TRBD1,TGTGCCAGCAGTACCCGAAGGACAGGGGGCAATCAGCCCCAGCATTTT,CASSTRRTGGNQPQHF
TRBV7-4,NA,TRBJ2-3,TRBD2,TGTGCCAGCAGCTACTCCGGGACTAGCAGAGATACGCAGTATTTT,CASSYSGTSRDTQYF
TRBV11-2,many,TRBJ2-7,NA,TGTGCCAGCAGCCCCCAGTGGGGCGGTTCCTACGAGCAGTACTTC,CASSPQWGGSYEQYF
TRBV20-1,NA,TRBJ2-1,NA,TGCAGTGCTAGTACCGGAAAGGGGACCTACAATGAGCAGTTCTTC,CSASTGKGTYNEQFF
TRBV7-2,many,TRBJ1-5,NA,TGTGCCAGCAGCTCTTCGTCATATAATCAGCCCCAGCATTTT,CASSSSSYNQPQHF
TRBV7-9,many,TRBJ2-1,TRBD2,TGTGCCAGCAGCTCGACTAGCGGGACCTTTTGGAATGAGCAGTTCTTC,CASSSTSGTFWNEQFF
TRBV20-1,few,TRBJ2-7,NA,TGCAGTGCTTGTCCTCGGGACCGACCCTACGAGCAGTACTTC,CSACPRDRPYEQYF
TRBV12-3/TRBV12-4,few,TRBJ1-2,NA,TGTGCCAGCAGTTTAGAGGGACCCCACTATGGCTACACCTTC,CASSLEGPHYGYTF
TRBV12-3/TRBV12-4,NA,TRBJ2-5,TRBD1,TGTGCCAGCAGCTTTCATAGGGGGACAGAGCAACATCGCCAGTACTTC,CASSFHRGTEQHRQYF
TRBV19,few,TRBJ2-7,TRBD1,TGTGCCAGTAGTATCGGGACAGACTTCTACGAGCAGTACTTC,CASSIGTDFYEQYF
TRBV11-1,NA,TRBJ2-5,NA,TGTGCCAGCAGCTCTGGGGCCAGGGGTTTTCAAGAGACCCAGTACTTC,CASSSGARGFQETQYF
TRBV7-8,few,TRBJ2-3,NA,TGTGCCAGCAGCCAAAGGCGGTATTCCACAGATACGCAGTATTTT,CASSQRRYSTDTQYF
TRBV7-9,many,TRBJ2-3,TRBD2,TGTGCCAGCACCGTCTGGACTAGCGGATTGGATACGCAGTATTTT,CASTVWTSGLDTQYF
TRBV19,few,TRBJ2-1,TRBD2,TGTGCCAGTAGTCTCCGGGTAGCGGGAGACCTTTACAATGAGCAGTTCTTC,CASSLRVAGDLYNEQFF
TRBV20-1,NA,TRBJ2-7,TRBD1,TGCAGTGCTAGAGTCAAAGACAGGGGGCCCGAGCAGTACTTC,CSARVKDRGPEQYF
TRBV7-2,many,TRBJ1-1,NA,TGTGCCAGCAGCTTAGTTACGAGGTTTCAGGCTTTCTTT,CASSLVTRFQAFF
TRBV7-9,few,TRBJ2-7,TRBD1,TGTGCCAGCAGCTTGACCGAGACAGGGTTAAACTTC,CASSLTETGLNF
TRBV7-8,few,TRBJ2-5,NA,TGTGCCAGCAGCCAAGGACGCGTCGGGGAGACCCAGTACTTC,CASSQGRVGETQYF